The T cell receptor beta chain under discussion was sequenced for a study of identical twins. TCRdb re-analysed the 5' RACE reads in MiXCR, keeping a single row per CDR3 protein. Seen here are around 490,000 distinct CDR3 sequences, approximately 20% observed once, and the top ten hold roughly 0.5%. CDR1 is SGHRS, CDR2 YFSETQ, per germline. The CDR3 length is 17 residues. Trimming removed 5 bases from V and 3 bases from J, with 20 bases in between. These data also formed part of another study, on yellow fever vaccine responses in identical twins.

The V gene is TRBV5-1, the J gene TRBJ2-2; D ambiguous. Sequenced: CD4+ T cells sorted from blood. The sequence came from a woman younger than 35 in good health. The CDR3 coding sequence is TGCGCCAGCAGACCAAACACAAGACTGGTTCACACCGGGGAGCTGTTTTTT. This translates into CASRPNTRLVHTGELFF.